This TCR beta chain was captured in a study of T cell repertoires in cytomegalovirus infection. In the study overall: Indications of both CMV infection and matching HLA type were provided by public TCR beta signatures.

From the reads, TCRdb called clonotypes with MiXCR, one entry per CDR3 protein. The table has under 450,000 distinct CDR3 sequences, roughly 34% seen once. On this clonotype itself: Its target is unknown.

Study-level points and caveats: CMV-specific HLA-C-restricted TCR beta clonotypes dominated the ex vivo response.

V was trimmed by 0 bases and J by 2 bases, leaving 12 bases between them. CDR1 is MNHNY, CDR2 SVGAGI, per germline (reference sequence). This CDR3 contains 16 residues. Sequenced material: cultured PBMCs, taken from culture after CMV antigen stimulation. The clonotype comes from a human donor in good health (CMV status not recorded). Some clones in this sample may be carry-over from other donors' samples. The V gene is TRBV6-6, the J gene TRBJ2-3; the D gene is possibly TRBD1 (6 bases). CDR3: CASSYSTGHYTDTQYF. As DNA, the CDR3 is TGTGCCAGCAGTTACTCGACGGGACACTACACAGATACGCAGTATTTT.